This T cell receptor beta chain was obtained from a study of early T cells in non-severe SARS-CoV-2 infection. Study at large: Alpha and beta chains were unpaired, from unsorted whole-blood bulk RNA.

This clonotype has more than one count but fewer than ten. What it binds is not known. The V end lost 7 bases, the J end lost 1 base, and 11 bases lay between the germline ends. The CDR3 extends over 15 amino acids. Tagging with unique molecular identifiers was applied to individual cDNA molecules. MiXCR was run by TCRdb on the 5' RACE reads, yielding one entry per CDR3 protein. The table has tens of thousands of distinct CDR3 sequences, roughly 11% seen once. Study-level points and caveats: Matching results from VDJdb favored anti-spike CD8 responses, leaving private and CD4 specificities undetected.

Sequenced: whole blood. The chain has TRBV12-3 or TRBV12-4 and TRBJ1-6, with no clear D. The receptor's source is an adult who was a healthcare worker with PCR-confirmed SARS-CoV-2 infection or an uninfected control (not recorded which). CDR3 in DNA: TGTGCCAGCACCCCCCAGGTTTCCTATAATTCACCCCTCCACTTT. Translating it yields CASTPQVSYNSPLHF.